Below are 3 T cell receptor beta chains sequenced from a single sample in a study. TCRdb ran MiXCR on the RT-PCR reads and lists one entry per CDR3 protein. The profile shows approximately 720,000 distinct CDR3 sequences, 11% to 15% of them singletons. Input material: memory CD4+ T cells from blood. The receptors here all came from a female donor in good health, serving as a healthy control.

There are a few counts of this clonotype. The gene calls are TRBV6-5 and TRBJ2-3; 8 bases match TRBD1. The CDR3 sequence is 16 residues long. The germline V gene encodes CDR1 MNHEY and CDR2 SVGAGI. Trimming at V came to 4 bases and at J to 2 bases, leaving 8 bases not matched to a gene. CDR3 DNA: TGTGCCAGCAGTTTTCTGACAGGGGACCACACAGATACGCAGTATTTT. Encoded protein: CASSFLTGDHTDTQYF.

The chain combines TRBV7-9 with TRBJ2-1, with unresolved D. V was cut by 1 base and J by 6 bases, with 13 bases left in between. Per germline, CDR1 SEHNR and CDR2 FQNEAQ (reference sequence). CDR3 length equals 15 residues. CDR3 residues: CASSLEDQPSNEQFF. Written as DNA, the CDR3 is TGTGCCAGCAGCTTAGAGGATCAGCCGAGCAATGAGCAGTTCTTC.

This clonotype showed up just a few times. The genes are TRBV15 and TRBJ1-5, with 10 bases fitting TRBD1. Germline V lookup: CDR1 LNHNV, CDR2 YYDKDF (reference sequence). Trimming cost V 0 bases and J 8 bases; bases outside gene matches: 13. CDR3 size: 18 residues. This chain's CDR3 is CATSRDRWDRGFRKPQHF. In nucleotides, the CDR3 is TGTGCCACCAGCAGAGATCGGTGGGACAGGGGATTTAGAAAGCCCCAGCATTTT.